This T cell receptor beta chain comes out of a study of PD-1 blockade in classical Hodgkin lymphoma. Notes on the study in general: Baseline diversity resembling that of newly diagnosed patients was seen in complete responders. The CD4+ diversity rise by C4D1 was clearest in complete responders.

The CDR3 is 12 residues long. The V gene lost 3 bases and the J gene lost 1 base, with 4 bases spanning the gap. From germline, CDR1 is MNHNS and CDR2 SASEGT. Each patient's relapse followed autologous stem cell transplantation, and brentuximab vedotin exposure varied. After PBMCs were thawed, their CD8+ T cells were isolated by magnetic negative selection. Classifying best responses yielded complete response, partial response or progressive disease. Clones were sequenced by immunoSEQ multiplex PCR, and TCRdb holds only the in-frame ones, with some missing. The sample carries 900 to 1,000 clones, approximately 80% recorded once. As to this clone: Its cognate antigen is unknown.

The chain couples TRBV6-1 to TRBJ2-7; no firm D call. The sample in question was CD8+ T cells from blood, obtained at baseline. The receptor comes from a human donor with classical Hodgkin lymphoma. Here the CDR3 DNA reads TGTGCCAGCAGTGACGTATCCTACGAGCAGTACTTC. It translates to CASSDVSYEQYF.